This T cell receptor (beta chain) was identified during a study of T-cell memory formation after mild COVID-19. Study outcomes and limitations: Researchers report contracting CD4+ clones mostly in CM and EM, with CD8+ clones in EMRA.

About this clonotype: Its target is unknown.

The CDR3 runs 19 residues. Germline loops: CDR1 SGHRS, CDR2 YFSETQ. The V gene end was trimmed by 3 bases and the J gene end by 0 bases; junction bases not matched to a gene: 6. MiXCR, applied by TCRdb to the 5' RACE reads, yields one record per CDR3 protein. Altogether around 400,000 distinct CDR3 sequences are present, more than 20% being singletons, with the ten largest covering roughly 8.9%. The chain joins TRBV5-1 to TRBJ2-1; 16 positions match TRBD2. Source material: PBMCs or a T cell subset sorted from them (not recorded which). The receptor's source is an adult woman who had mild COVID-19 (a few samples of this study predate the infection). Cell type and time point are not known. CDR3 coding DNA: TGCGCCAGCAGCTCGGGACTAGCGGGAGGGCCTAGCTCCTACAATGAGCAGTTCTTC. Translating it yields CASSSGLAGGPSSYNEQFF.